A single sample gave rise to the 26 T cell receptor beta chains below, sequenced in a study of shared clonotypes between healthy human individuals. Sequenced by immunoSEQ multiplex PCR; TCRdb stores in-frame clones only, minus some. The sample has fewer than 1.8 million clones; roughly 98.5% are singletons. Source material: naive CD4+ T cells sorted from blood. The subset denotes: CD45RA+ positively selected. Receptors originate from a man aged 25-45 years in good health.

This rearrangement joins TRBV4-3 to TRBJ1-4; D is perhaps TRBD1 (5 bases). The germline V gene has CDR1 LGHNA and CDR2 YSLEER. The CDR3 contains 16 residues. Trimming took off 0 bases at V and 8 bases at J, with 16 bases between the two ends. CDR3 DNA sequence: TGCGCCAGCAGCCAAGAAGAGGGCAGGGTAGGAGAAAAACTGTTTTTT. Its translation: CASSQEEGRVGEKLFF.

This chain joins TRBV7-8 and TRBJ1-4, with D unresolved. Germline V lookup: CDR1 SGHVS, CDR2 FQNEAQ. The CDR3 runs to 17 residues. V was shortened by 5 bases and J by 6 bases, with 22 bases between the two germline ends. The CDR3 DNA is TGTGCCAGCAGCCTGGCCATTCGGGTCTTTCGCGATGAAAAACTGTTTTTT. Protein sequence: CASSLAIRVFRDEKLFF.

The chain links TRBV6-5 to TRBJ2-1, with 14 bases identical to TRBD2. With V trimmed by 6 bases and J by 8 bases, 6 bases remained unmatched. CDR3 length equals 15 residues. Germline V gene data show CDR1 as MNHEY and CDR2 as SVGAGI. CDR3 sequence: CASSLGTSGRYEQFF. The DNA for the CDR3 is TGTGCCAGCAGCCTAGGGACTAGCGGGAGATATGAGCAGTTCTTC.

The V call is TRBV5-1, the J call TRBJ2-7, with 9 bases aligning to TRBD1. V lost 0 bases to trimming and J lost 0 bases; unmatched junction nucleotides: 7. The CDR3 is 17 amino acids. Germline V gene data show CDR1 as SGHRS and CDR2 as YFSETQ. The CDR3 DNA is TGCGCCAGCAGCTTGGGGATCGGGGGACAGGGCTCCTACGAGCAGTACTTC. Its translation: CASSLGIGGQGSYEQYF.

This clone has a single count. The chain couples TRBV2 to TRBJ1-1, with TRBD1 matching over 9 bases. Germline lookup yields CDR1 SNHLY and CDR2 FYNNEI. This CDR3 comprises 13 residues. V was pared by 4 bases and J by 8 bases, with 5 bases of the junction left unmatched. The DNA of the CDR3 is TGTGCCAGCAGTGGAGGACAGGGGCGAGAAGCTTTCTTT. This translates into CASSGGQGREAFF.

This rearrangement joins TRBV30 to TRBJ2-2; 8 positions agree with TRBD2. Unmatched junction bases numbered 4, after V lost 1 base and J lost 0 bases. The length of the CDR3 is 16 residues. Looked up from germline, CDR1 is GTSNPN and CDR2 is SVGIG (reference sequence). This chain's CDR3 is CAWSGLAGTNTGELFF. The CDR3 DNA reads TGTGCCTGGAGTGGATTAGCGGGAACGAACACCGGGGAGCTGTTTTTT.

The rearrangement links TRBV29-1 to TRBJ1-2, with D perhaps matching TRBD1 (5 bases). V lost 6 bases and J 4 bases, leaving 12 bases between the germline ends. The CDR3 length is 12 residues. Germline V lookup: CDR1 SQVTM, CDR2 ANQGSEA. The CDR3 spells CSVGHRTYGYTF. The CDR3 DNA follows: TGCAGCGTCGGGCACAGGACCTATGGCTACACCTTC.

The chain combines TRBV5-1 with TRBJ2-3; D remains ambiguous. V lost 1 base to trimming and J lost 0 bases, with 6 bases between them. The V gene's germline CDR1 is SGHRS and CDR2 YFSETQ. The CDR3 contains 14 residues. CDR3 nucleotide sequence: TGCGCCAGCAGCTTGAAATCTAGCACAGATACGCAGTATTTT. The encoded protein is CASSLKSSTDTQYF.

The CDR3 sequence: CASSSNPQLAGVWNEQFF. For the CDR3, the DNA is TGTGCCAGCAGCTCAAACCCTCAACTAGCGGGAGTTTGGAATGAGCAGTTCTTC. The rearrangement links TRBV5-4 to TRBJ2-1; TRBD2 aligns across 11 bases. This CDR3 is built from 18 residues. The germline V gene has CDR1 SGHNT and CDR2 YYREEE (reference sequence). V lost 3 bases and J lost 7; bases outside the gene matches: 15.

Remarks on this clone: The same CDR3 can be traced to other DNA sequences in this sample. The chain links TRBV7-8 to TRBJ1-1, with unresolved D. Germline loops: CDR1 SGHVS, CDR2 FQNEAQ. The CDR3 has 13 amino acids. The V gene lost 1 base and the J gene lost 1 base, with 4 bases spanning the gap. The CDR3 sequence: CASSLDRNTEAFF. For the CDR3, the DNA is TGTGCCAGCAGCTTAGACCGGAACACTGAAGCTTTCTTT.

The gene calls are TRBV19 and TRBJ2-7; the D gene is possibly TRBD1 (5 bases). Trimming shortened V by 5 bases and J by 0 bases, and 11 bases separated the two germline ends. Germline V gene sequence: CDR1 LNHDA, CDR2 SQIVND (reference sequence). The CDR3 runs 14 residues. CDR3 region: CASSPRQISYEQYF. CDR3 nucleotides: TGTGCCAGTAGTCCGCGACAGATCTCCTACGAGCAGTACTTC.

This clone was counted a single time. This chain uses TRBV11-3 with TRBJ2-1; D is uncertain. Looked up from germline, CDR1 is SGHNT and CDR2 is YENEEA. The CDR3 length is 13 residues. V gave up 0 bases and J gave up 10 bases, with 10 bases separating them. CDR3 DNA sequence: TGTGCCAGCAGCTTAGATACGAGGAGCGAGCAGTTCTTC. As protein: CASSLDTRSEQFF.

The chain employs TRBV5-1 and TRBJ1-2, with TRBD1 as a possible D gene (5 bases). In germline, CDR1 is SGHRS, CDR2 YFSETQ. CDR3 length: 13 residues. V lost 9 bases and J lost 8, with 20 bases in between. This CDR3 is CATSAAGPGGYTF. CDR3 sequence (DNA): TGCGCCACCTCGGCGGCGGGGCCGGGCGGCTACACCTTC.

The CDR3 region is CASSLERISTDTQYF. In DNA, the CDR3 is TGCGCCAGCAGCTTGGAGCGAATTAGCACAGATACGCAGTATTTT. V gene TRBV5-1 combines with J gene TRBJ2-3; D is unresolved. There are 15 residues in the CDR3. Germline CDR1 is SGHRS and CDR2 is YFSETQ. V lost 0 bases to trimming and J lost 0 bases, with 8 bases between them. Together with reference TRBV5-1 and TRBJ2-3, the CDR3 gives the full variable domain: KAGVTQTPRYLIKTRGQQVTLSCSPISGHRSVSWYQQTPGQGLQFLFEYFSETQRNKGNFPGRFSGRQFSNSRSEMNVSTLELGDSALYLCASSLERISTDTQYFGPGTRLTVL.

Worth noting for this clone: The same CDR3 is also encoded by other DNA sequences in this sample. V gene TRBV28 combines with J gene TRBJ1-1, with 7 bases fitting TRBD1. The germline V gene encodes CDR1 MDHEN and CDR2 SYDVKM. The CDR3 contains 15 residues. Germline trimming cut 4 bases from V and 0 bases from J; bases unmatched to any gene: 5. CDR3 loop: CASSSTGTVNTEAFF. The CDR3 bases are TGTGCCAGCAGTTCCACCGGGACAGTGAACACTGAAGCTTTCTTT.

V and J are TRBV5-1 and TRBJ2-7; D gene uncertain. Trimming took 7 bases from V and 2 from J, leaving 10 bases between them. The CDR3 runs 12 residues. CDR1 is SGHRS and CDR2 is YFSETQ in the germline V gene. The CDR3 nucleotides are TGCGCCAGCGGAATAGACACCTACGAGCAGTACTTC. Its translation: CASGIDTYEQYF.

The chain joins TRBV5-6 to TRBJ2-7; TRBD2 might be the D (6 bases). Trimming pared 3 bases from V and 2 bases from J, leaving 12 bases between. From germline, CDR1 is SGHDT and CDR2 YYEEEE. The CDR3 is 14 residues long. Written as DNA, the CDR3 is TGTGCCAGCAGCTCGCGGAGGGTTGCCTACGAGCAGTACTTC. Translated, it gives CASSSRRVAYEQYF. The variable domain in full, with the rest retrieved from reference TRBV5-6 and TRBJ2-7, is DAGVTQSPTHLIKTRGQQVTLRCSPKSGHDTVSWYQQALGQGPQFIFQYYEEEERQRGNFPDRFSGHQFPNYSSELNVNALLLGDSALYLCASSSRRVAYEQYFGPGTRLTVT.

The chain links TRBV14 to TRBJ2-5; D may be TRBD2 (6 bases). V was trimmed by 4 bases and J by 2 bases, leaving 17 bases between them. Germline CDR1 and CDR2: SGHDN and FVKESK. This CDR3 is built from 16 residues. The CDR3 DNA reads TGTGCCAGCAGCCGGACGGGGGACCCCCAACAAGAGACCCAGTACTTC. As protein: CASSRTGDPQQETQYF. Looking up the rest from reference TRBV14 and TRBJ2-5 gives the full variable domain: EAGVTQFPSHSVIEKGQTVTLRCDPISGHDNLYWYRRVMGKEIKFLLHFVKESKQDESGMPNNRFLAERTGGTYSTLKVQPAELEDSGVYFCASSRTGDPQQETQYFGPGTRLLVL.

This chain connects TRBV4-3 to TRBJ1-3; D not certain. Per germline, CDR1 LGHNA and CDR2 YSLEER. This CDR3 comprises 15 residues. V lost 4 bases and J 1 base, leaving 11 bases between the germline ends. The CDR3 nucleotides read TGCGCCAGCAGCCCCGGACGGGAATCTGGAAACACCATATATTTT. Translated, it gives CASSPGRESGNTIYF.

The chain employs TRBV5-4 and TRBJ2-1; no definite D call. This CDR3 has 14 amino acids. V was shortened by 4 bases and J by 0 bases, with 8 bases between the two germline ends. Per the germline V gene, CDR1 is SGHNT and CDR2 is YYREEE (reference sequence). CDR3 sequence (DNA): TGTGCCAGCAGCAAGGCCTTCTCCTACAATGAGCAGTTCTTC. Its protein product is CASSKAFSYNEQFF.

The rearrangement uses TRBV7-3 and TRBJ2-1; 8 bases align to TRBD2. The CDR3 sequence is 14 residues long. Germline V gene data show CDR1 as SGHTA and CDR2 as FQGTGA. Germline trimming cut 5 bases from V and 3 bases from J; bases unmatched to any gene: 3. The CDR3 nucleotides are TGTGCCAGCAGCATGACTAGCGACTACAATGAGCAGTTCTTC. Protein product: CASSMTSDYNEQFF. The full variable domain, its missing parts supplied by reference TRBV7-3 and TRBJ2-1, is GAGVSQTPSNKVTEKGKYVELRCDPISGHTALYWYRQSLGQGPEFLIYFQGTGAADDSGLPNDRFFAVRPEGSVSTLKIQRTERGDSAVYLCASSMTSDYNEQFFGPGTRLTVL.

The chain recombines TRBV18 with TRBJ2-7; weak D call: TRBD1 (7 bases). The CDR3 runs 16 residues. CDR1 is KGHSH, CDR2 LQKENI, per germline. Trimming took off 3 bases at V and 5 bases at J, with 20 bases between the two ends. CDR3 sequence (DNA): TGTGCCAGCTCACCCCCTCCAAAGCAGGGGGGCCACGAGCAGTACTTC. Translating it yields CASSPPPKQGGHEQYF.

The rearrangement uses TRBV4-2 and TRBJ2-7, with TRBD2 as a possible D gene (6 bases). Germline V gives CDR1 LGHNA, CDR2 YNFKEQ. Trimming took 1 base from V and 4 from J, leaving 8 bases between them. The length of the CDR3 is 13 residues. The CDR3 loop reads CASSQAGVYEQYF. DNA for the CDR3: TGTGCCAGCAGCCAAGCGGGAGTTTACGAGCAGTACTTC.

This clone was recorded once. The rearrangement joins TRBV9 to TRBJ1-5; D is unresolved. The germline V gene encodes CDR1 SGDLS and CDR2 YYNGEE. V was pared by 5 bases and J by 2 bases, with 17 bases between. This CDR3 has 16 amino acids. CDR3 sequence: CASSPTPDRGNQPQHF. In DNA, the CDR3 is TGTGCCAGCAGTCCCACCCCGGACCGTGGCAATCAGCCCCAGCATTTT.

This chain links TRBV5-4 with TRBJ2-2, with D possibly matching TRBD1 (6 bases). CDR3 length equals 15 residues. Between the trimmed V and J ends, which lost 0 bases and 7 bases, there was a span of 13 bases. Germline V gene data show CDR1 as SGHNT and CDR2 as YYREEE (reference sequence). The CDR3 region has the DNA TGTGCCAGCAGCTTGGTATCAGGGGTTGGCGGGGAGCTGTTTTTT. The encoded protein is CASSLVSGVGGELFF.

The chain recombines TRBV18 with TRBJ1-1, with 8 bases lining up with TRBD1. V shed 2 bases and J 7 bases; nucleotides not matched to a gene: 6. Per the germline V gene, CDR1 is KGHSH and CDR2 is LQKENI. This CDR3 has 14 residues. Here the CDR3 reads CASSPARGRGEAFF. As DNA, the CDR3 is TGTGCCAGCTCACCAGCCAGGGGGCGGGGTGAAGCTTTCTTT.